The following is a T cell receptor (beta chain) sequence with its context. Antigen unknown. This sample was taken from a study of Graves' ophthalmopathy and Graves' hyperthyroidism. Study-wide background: Peripheral blood collection took place at initial diagnosis, before any treatment. Study-wide findings and caveats: Most expanded clonotypes from thyroid (those above 0.001 frequency) were also found in blood.

Germline CDR1 is KGHSH and CDR2 is LQKENI. This CDR3 is 13 amino acids long. V lost 5 bases to trimming and J lost 0 bases, with 7 bases between them. None of the included patients had other autoimmune diseases, uncontrolled infections, pregnancy or lactation, as these led to exclusion. Clinical symptoms, serum thyroxine, TRAb, thyroid ultrasound and orbital computed tomography determined diagnosis. Researchers took RNA transcripts and amplified TCR beta CDR3 regions from them. Amplification began with first-round RT-PCR using HTBI primers, then second-round multiplex PCR was performed. MiXCR, run by TCRdb on the multiplex PCR reads, gives a single entry per CDR3 protein. The data show around 470,000 distinct CDR3 sequences, over 13% seen once.

Material: blood. The source of this sequence is a woman aged 30 to 39 with Graves' ophthalmopathy. The rearrangement uses TRBV18 and TRBJ1-1; D not certain. The CDR3 DNA reads TGTGCCAGCTCAGAGGAATTGAACACTGAAGCTTTCTTT. This sequence encodes CASSEELNTEAFF.